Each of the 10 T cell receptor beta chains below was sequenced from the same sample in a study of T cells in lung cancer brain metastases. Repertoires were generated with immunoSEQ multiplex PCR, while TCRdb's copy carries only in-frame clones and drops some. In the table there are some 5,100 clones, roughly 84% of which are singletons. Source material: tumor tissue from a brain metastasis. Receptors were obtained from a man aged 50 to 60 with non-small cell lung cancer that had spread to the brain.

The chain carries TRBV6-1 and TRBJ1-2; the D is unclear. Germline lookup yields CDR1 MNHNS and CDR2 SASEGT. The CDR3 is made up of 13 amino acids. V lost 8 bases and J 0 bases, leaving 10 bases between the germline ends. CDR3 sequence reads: CASLTTTNYGYTF. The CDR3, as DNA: TGTGCCAGCTTAACTACTACTAACTATGGCTACACCTTC.

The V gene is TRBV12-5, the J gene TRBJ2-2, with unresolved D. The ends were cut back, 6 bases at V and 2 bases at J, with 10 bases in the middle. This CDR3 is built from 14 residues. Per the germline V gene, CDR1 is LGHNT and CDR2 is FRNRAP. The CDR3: CASGPDTNTGELFF. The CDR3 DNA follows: TGTGCTAGTGGCCCAGACACAAACACCGGGGAGCTGTTTTTT.

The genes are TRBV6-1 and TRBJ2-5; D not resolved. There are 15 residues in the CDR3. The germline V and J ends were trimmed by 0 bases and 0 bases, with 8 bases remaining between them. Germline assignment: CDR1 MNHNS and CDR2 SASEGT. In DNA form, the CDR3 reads TGTGCCAGCAGTGAAGCGCCCTTGTACCAAGAGACCCAGTACTTC. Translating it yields CASSEAPLYQETQYF.

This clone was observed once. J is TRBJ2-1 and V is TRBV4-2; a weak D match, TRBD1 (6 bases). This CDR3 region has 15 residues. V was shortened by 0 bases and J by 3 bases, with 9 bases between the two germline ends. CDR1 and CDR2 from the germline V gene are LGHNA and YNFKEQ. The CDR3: CASSQDQGNYNEQFF. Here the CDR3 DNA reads TGTGCCAGCAGCCAAGATCAGGGGAACTACAATGAGCAGTTCTTC.

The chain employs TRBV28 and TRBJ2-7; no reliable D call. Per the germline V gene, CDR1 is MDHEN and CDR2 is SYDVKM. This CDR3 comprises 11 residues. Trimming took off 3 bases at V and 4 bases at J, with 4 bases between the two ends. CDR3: CASSFEYEQYF. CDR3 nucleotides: TGTGCCAGCAGTTTTGAATACGAGCAGTACTTC.

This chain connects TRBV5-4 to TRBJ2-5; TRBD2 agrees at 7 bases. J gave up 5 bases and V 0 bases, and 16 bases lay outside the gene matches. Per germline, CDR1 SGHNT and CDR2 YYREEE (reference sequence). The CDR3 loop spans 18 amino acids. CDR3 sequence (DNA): TGTGCCAGCAGCTTGGCCCAACCATGGGGGGGATTAGCGGAGACCCAGTACTTC. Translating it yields CASSLAQPWGGLAETQYF.

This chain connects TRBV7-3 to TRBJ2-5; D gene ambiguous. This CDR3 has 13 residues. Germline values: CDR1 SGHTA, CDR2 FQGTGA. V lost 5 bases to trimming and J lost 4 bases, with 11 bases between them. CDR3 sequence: CASSRWSGETQYF. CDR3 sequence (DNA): TGTGCCAGCAGCCGTTGGAGTGGAGAGACCCAGTACTTC. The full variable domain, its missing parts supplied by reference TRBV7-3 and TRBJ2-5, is GAGVSQTPSNKVTEKGKYVELRCDPISGHTALYWYRQSLGQGPEFLIYFQGTGAADDSGLPNDRFFAVRPEGSVSTLKIQRTERGDSAVYLCASSRWSGETQYFGPGTRLLVL.

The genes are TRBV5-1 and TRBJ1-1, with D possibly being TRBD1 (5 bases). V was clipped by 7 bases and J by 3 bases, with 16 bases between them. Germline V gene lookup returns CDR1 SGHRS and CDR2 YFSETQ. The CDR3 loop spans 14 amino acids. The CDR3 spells CASRGPSGDTEAFF. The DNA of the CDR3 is TGCGCCAGCCGCGGGCCCTCGGGGGACACTGAAGCTTTCTTT.

The CDR3 region is CASSQDPRAIYEQYF. The CDR3 nucleotides read TGCGCCAGCAGCCAAGATCCCAGGGCAATCTACGAGCAGTACTTC. The chain joins TRBV4-1 to TRBJ2-7; D perhaps matches TRBD1 (5 bases). Per germline, CDR1 MGHRA and CDR2 YSYEKL. V lost 0 bases to trimming and J lost 3 bases, with 12 bases between them. The CDR3 spans 15 residues.

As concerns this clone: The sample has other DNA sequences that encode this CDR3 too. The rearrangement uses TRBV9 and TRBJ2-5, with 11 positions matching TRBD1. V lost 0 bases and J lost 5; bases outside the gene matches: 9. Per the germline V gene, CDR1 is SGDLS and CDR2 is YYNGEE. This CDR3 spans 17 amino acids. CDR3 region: CASSVGWRTGGAETQYF. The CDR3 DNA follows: TGTGCCAGCAGCGTAGGATGGAGGACAGGGGGCGCGGAGACCCAGTACTTC.